This is a list of T cell receptor beta chains from one sample in a study of CD8+CD57+ T cells in acquired aplastic anemia. MiXCR, applied by TCRdb to the reads, yields one record per CDR3 protein. The sample shows hundreds of thousands of distinct CDR3 sequences, about 70% of them seen only once. Sequenced: sorted CD4+, CD8+, or CD8+CD57+ T cells (not recorded which) from PBMCs. All receptors derive from a human donor in good health, serving as a control. The CDR3 runs from the conserved cysteine through the conserved F or W. Fields, in order: D gene, V gene, J gene, CDR3 length, clone size, CDR3 DNA, CDR3 protein. A D gene is named only where the DNA matches it firmly. Where a row states a size, it is once, few, many or the class of an expanded clone; other rows omit it.

>-|TRBV12-3/TRBV12-4|TRBJ1-5|13|many
TGTGCCAGCAGTTTTGGACTATATCAGCCCCAGCATTTT
CASSFGLYQPQHF
>-|TRBV7-9|TRBJ2-5|14|-
TGTGCCAGCAGCTTAGGCCAGTTTTGGGAGACCCAGTACTTC
CASSLGQFWETQYF
>-|TRBV10-3|TRBJ1-3|15|-
TGTGCCATCAGTGAGTCGTTGGGGGCCGTCAACACCATATATTTT
CAISESLGAVNTIYF
>-|TRBV5-6|TRBJ1-3|16|once
TGTGCCAGCAGCTGTGGACATGCGGGGGCTGGAAACACCATATATTTT
CASSCGHAGAGNTIYF
>-|TRBV7-9|TRBJ2-2|14|-
TGTGCCGGCAGCATCCCCACTCCCGGCAGGGCTCAGTCTTTT
CAGSIPTPGRAQSF
>-|TRBV12-3/TRBV12-4|TRBJ1-2|13|-
TGTGCCAGCAGTACGACTGCCAACAATGGCTACACCTTC
CASSTTANNGYTF
>-|TRBV5-4|TRBJ1-6|12|-
TGTGCCAGCAGTGAAGTACATTCACCCCTCCACTTT
CASSEVHSPLHF
>-|TRBV5-1|TRBJ2-2|15|many
TGCGCCAGCAGCTTGGATGCGAGGGGCACCGGGGAGCTGTTTTTT
CASSLDARGTGELFF
>-|TRBV9|TRBJ2-3|15|-
TGTGCCAGCAGCGTTGGGCGTGAGAGCACAGATACACAGTATTTT
CASSVGRESTDTQYF
>TRBD1|TRBV12-3/TRBV12-4|TRBJ1-6|14|many
TGTGCCAGCAGCTTGGGGACAGGGTCTTCACCCCTCCACTTT
CASSLGTGSSPLHF
>-|TRBV7-2|TRBJ2-3|15|-
TGTGCCAGCAGCCCAAGGGACACCCGCACAGATACGCAGTATTTT
CASSPRDTRTDTQYF
>-|TRBV7-2|TRBJ1-2|13|many
TGTGCCAGCAGCACCATTGGTGTCTATGGCTACACCTTC
CASSTIGVYGYTF
>-|TRBV29-1|TRBJ2-7|18|-
TGCAGCGCCTTTGGTGGGGTGCAACGGGCAGGGAGCTCCTACGAGCAGTACTTC
CSAFGGVQRAGSSYEQYF
>-|TRBV11-1|TRBJ1-1|19|few
TGTGCCAGCAGCTCCGGGTCGAGGGCGCCCCTGTCGGGTTGTGCTGAAGCTTTCTTT
CASSSGSRAPLSGCAEAFF
>-|TRBV2|TRBJ1-2|15|once
TGTGCCAGCAGTTACGCTCCAGGGGTGAGCTATGGCTACACCTTC
CASSYAPGVSYGYTF
>-|TRBV19|TRBJ1-1|13|-
TGTGCCAGTAGTATGCTCGCAGGGGCTGAAGCTTTCTTT
CASSMLAGAEAFF
>TRBD1|TRBV9|TRBJ2-5|14|-
TGTGCCAGCGGAACCGGGACAGGGGTAGGGACCGAGTACTTC
CASGTGTGVGTEYF
>-|TRBV20-1|TRBJ2-2|11|-
TGCAGTGCTAGGCACCACGAGGGGCTGTTTTTT
CSARHHEGLFF
>-|TRBV10-3|TRBJ1-6|14|few
TGTGCCATCAGTCCTCAGGAGAATAATTCACCCCTCCACTTT
CAISPQENNSPLHF